This T cell receptor beta chain was recorded in a study of blood T cell repertoires in COVID-19. The length of the CDR3 is 17 residues. J was trimmed by 2 bases and V by 5 bases; bases with no gene match: 15. Germline CDR1 SQVTM, CDR2 ANQGSEA. Using immunoSEQ multiplex PCR, the repertoire was profiled, and TCRdb retains in-frame clones only, with some absent. Here the sample spans around 280,000 clones, around nine tenths being singletons. Material for sequencing was PBMCs or T cells enriched from blood (not recorded which). J is TRBJ2-1 and V is TRBV29-1; 7 positions match TRBD2. This receptor was taken from a woman in her 40s who had recovered from COVID-19. The CDR3 region is CSVIILLRGRAYNEQFF. For the CDR3, the DNA is TGCAGCGTTATTATTCTCCTACGCGGGAGAGCCTACAATGAGCAGTTCTTC.